This T cell receptor beta chain was sequenced during a study of regulatory T cells in long-lasting Graves disease. Study-wide results and caveats: The study found TRBV28, TRBJ1-2 and TRBJ2-5 favored in persistent disease.

V was cut by 3 bases and J by 3 bases, with 15 bases left in between. Germline V lookup: CDR1 MGHRA, CDR2 YSYEKL. The CDR3 totals 15 residues. Time point defined: persistent/refractory GD, antithyroid drugs over 5 years with positive TRAb. The TCR library was made from RNA extracted from PBMCs. Combining iRepertoire HTBI primers with Arm-PCR of CDR3 regions, the authors built TCR beta libraries. TCRdb itself ran the multiplex PCR reads through MiXCR, one entry per CDR3 protein. There are around 500,000 distinct CDR3 sequences in the sample; less than 25% occur only once, and about 8.3% lies in the top ten. This clonotype was detected a few times. Its antigen is unidentified.

This receptor was identified in a female donor with Graves disease. This chain joins TRBV4-1 and TRBJ2-7, with TRBD2 as a possible D gene (6 bases). Sequencing was performed on peripheral blood mononuclear cells (PBMCs), taken when the disease was refractory, from a patient treated with antithyroid drugs. The CDR3 nucleotides read TGCGCCAGCAGCCAGAACTGGGCCGGGGGCTACGAGCAGTACTTC. It is translated as CASSQNWAGGYEQYF.